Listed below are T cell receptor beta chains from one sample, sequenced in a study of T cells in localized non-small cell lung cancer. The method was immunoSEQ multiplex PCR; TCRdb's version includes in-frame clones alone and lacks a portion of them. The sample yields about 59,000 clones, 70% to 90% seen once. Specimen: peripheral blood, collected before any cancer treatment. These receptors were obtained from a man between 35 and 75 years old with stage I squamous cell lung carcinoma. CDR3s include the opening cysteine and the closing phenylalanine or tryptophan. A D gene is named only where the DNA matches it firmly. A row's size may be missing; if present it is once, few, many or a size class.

CDR3aa: CASSPLRGREREETQYF
CDR3nt: TGTGCCAGCTCACCCCTCCGGGGGCGGGAGAGGGAAGAGACCCAGTACTTC
d_gene: .
abundance: .
j_gene: TRBJ2-5
v_gene: TRBV18

CDR3aa: CASSRQGLINEQFF
CDR3nt: TGCGCCAGCAGCCGCCAAGGACTGATCAATGAGCAGTTCTTC
d_gene: .
abundance: .
j_gene: TRBJ2-1
v_gene: TRBV4-3

CDR3aa: CASSSTWGQYF
CDR3nt: TGTGCCAGCAGCTCAACCTGGGGGCAGTATTTT
d_gene: .
abundance: few
j_gene: TRBJ2-3
v_gene: TRBV7-9

CDR3aa: CASSNGATNEKLFF
CDR3nt: TGTGCCAGCAGTAACGGTGCAACTAATGAAAAACTGTTTTTT
d_gene: .
abundance: .
j_gene: TRBJ1-4
v_gene: TRBV27

CDR3aa: CSAARGGEQFF
CDR3nt: TGCAGCGCCGCGCGGGGGGGTGAGCAGTTCTTC
d_gene: TRBD2
abundance: once
j_gene: TRBJ2-1
v_gene: TRBV29-1

CDR3aa: CSVAAGTGPRLSGYTF
CDR3nt: TGCAGCGTTGCCGCCGGGACAGGGCCCCGTCTTTCGGGCTACACCTTC
d_gene: TRBD1
abundance: .
j_gene: TRBJ1-2
v_gene: TRBV29-1

CDR3aa: CASRIGDTNTGELFF
CDR3nt: TGTGCCAGCAGGATAGGGGACACTAACACCGGGGAGCTGTTTTTT
d_gene: .
abundance: .
j_gene: TRBJ2-2
v_gene: TRBV2

CDR3aa: CASSLDAGTLSEQYF
CDR3nt: TGTGCCAGCAGCTTAGATGCCGGGACGCTCAGCGAGCAGTACTTC
d_gene: .
abundance: .
j_gene: TRBJ2-7
v_gene: TRBV11-3

CDR3aa: CASTVGRGNNQPQHF
CDR3nt: TGTGCCAGCACGGTCGGCAGGGGTAACAATCAGCCCCAGCATTTT
d_gene: .
abundance: .
j_gene: TRBJ1-5
v_gene: TRBV2

CDR3aa: CASRLGPAPYEQYF
CDR3nt: TGTGCCAGCAGATTGGGACCTGCCCCCTACGAGCAGTACTTC
d_gene: .
abundance: .
j_gene: TRBJ2-7
v_gene: TRBV6-5

CDR3aa: CASSPTGTSGSYEQYF
CDR3nt: TGTGCCAGCAGTCCTACCGGGACTAGCGGATCCTACGAGCAGTACTTC
d_gene: TRBD2
abundance: .
j_gene: TRBJ2-7
v_gene: TRBV9

CDR3aa: CASSLTPGQGVPNFKNIQYF
CDR3nt: TGTGCCAGCAGCTTAACCCCGGGACAGGGGGTACCAAATTTCAAAAACATTCAGTACTTC
d_gene: TRBD1
abundance: .
j_gene: TRBJ2-4
v_gene: TRBV7-6

CDR3aa: CASRARSMDNEQFF
CDR3nt: TGTGCCAGCAGAGCGAGATCGATGGACAATGAGCAGTTCTTC
d_gene: .
abundance: .
j_gene: TRBJ2-1
v_gene: TRBV11-2

CDR3aa: CASSWGIGQPQHF
CDR3nt: TGTGCCAGCAGTTGGGGGATAGGACAGCCCCAGCATTTT
d_gene: .
abundance: .
j_gene: TRBJ1-5
v_gene: TRBV27

CDR3aa: CSAGTENTGELFF
CDR3nt: TGCAGCGCTGGAACAGAGAACACCGGGGAGCTGTTTTTT
d_gene: .
abundance: once
j_gene: TRBJ2-2
v_gene: TRBV29-1

CDR3aa: CASSQEVTGSPTGELFF
CDR3nt: TGTGCCAGCAGCCAAGAAGTGACAGGGAGTCCAACCGGGGAGCTGTTTTTT
d_gene: TRBD1
abundance: .
j_gene: TRBJ2-2
v_gene: TRBV4-2

CDR3aa: CSAEFGLETQYF
CDR3nt: TGCAGCGCCGAGTTTGGGTTAGAGACCCAGTACTTC
d_gene: .
abundance: .
j_gene: TRBJ2-5
v_gene: TRBV29-1

CDR3aa: CATGGGGGDTQYF
CDR3nt: TGTGCCACCGGGGGAGGAGGTGGAGATACGCAGTATTTT
d_gene: .
abundance: .
j_gene: TRBJ2-3
v_gene: TRBV27

CDR3aa: CASSLEPGVADNEQFF
CDR3nt: TGTGCCAGCAGCTTAGAGCCCGGGGTAGCGGACAATGAGCAGTTCTTC
d_gene: .
abundance: .
j_gene: TRBJ2-1
v_gene: TRBV11-3

CDR3aa: CASKWGSGMNTEAFF
CDR3nt: TGTGCCTCCAAATGGGGGTCCGGGATGAACACTGAAGCTTTCTTT
d_gene: .
abundance: .
j_gene: TRBJ1-1
v_gene: TRBV27

CDR3aa: CAWSVGLAGPPQYF
CDR3nt: TGTGCCTGGAGTGTCGGACTAGCGGGACCTCCGCAGTATTTT
d_gene: TRBD2
abundance: .
j_gene: TRBJ2-3
v_gene: TRBV30

CDR3aa: CASSLPPMAGELFF
CDR3nt: TGTGCCAGCAGCCTTCCACCTATGGCCGGGGAGCTGTTTTTT
d_gene: .
abundance: .
j_gene: TRBJ2-2
v_gene: TRBV11-2